These 28 T cell receptor beta chains were all obtained from the same sample, sequenced in a study of blood T cells in healthy people across ages (dated by TCRdb to about 2015). Library prep was done by 5' RACE. This sample was sequenced with an Illumina HiSeq 2500. The second PCR ran for roughly 6 to 11 cycles and used a J-beta primer mix along with a sample-barcoded 5' primer. TCRdb ran its own pipeline on the public reads, namely fastp trimming at Q25 and MiXCR clone calling, and kept in-frame beta chains. Here each entry gathers all rows of one CDR3 protein and keeps the most common genes and DNA. The sample has about 1.4 million distinct CDR3 sequences on record, around 55% of them singletons. Of the sample, 6.7% falls within the top ten clones. The sample was blood. Receptor source: a man aged 18 to 30 in good health.

This chain links TRBV15 with TRBJ2-2; 7 bases are shared with TRBD2. Germline trimming cut 1 base from V and 5 bases from J; bases unmatched to any gene: 7. Germline V lookup: CDR1 LNHNV, CDR2 YYDKDF (reference sequence). The length of the CDR3 is 16 residues. DNA for the CDR3: TGTGCCACCAGCAGAGTAGGGCGGGAGATGACCGGGGAGCTGTTTTTT. Translated: CATSRVGREMTGELFF. The complete variable domain, with remaining parts taken from reference TRBV15 and TRBJ2-2, reads DAMVIQNPRYQVTQFGKPVTLSCSQTLNHNVMYWYQQKSSQAPKLLFHYYDKDFNNEADTPDNFQSRRPNTSFCFLDIRSPGLGDTAMYLCATSRVGREMTGELFFGEGSRLTVL.

The DNA for the CDR3 is TGCAGTGCGCGGTCCGCGGGGCGGGTAGATACGCAGTATTTT. As protein: CSARSAGRVDTQYF. The chain recombines TRBV20-1 with TRBJ2-3, with TRBD2 as a possible D gene (6 bases). CDR1 DFQATT and CDR2 SNEGSKA come from the germline V gene (reference sequence). This CDR3 region has 14 residues. V was shortened by 6 bases and J by 5 bases, with 18 bases between the two germline ends.

In regard to this clonotype: Its ends do not fully match the called genes, so a read error is possible. The V and J genes are TRBV4-1 and TRBJ1-5; D is uncertain. Germline V lookup: CDR1 MGHRA, CDR2 YSYEKL. The CDR3 has 15 residues. CDR3: CANSQDREEGQPQHF. Here the CDR3 DNA reads TGCGCCAACAGCCAAGATCGGGAAGAAGGTCAGCCCCAGCATTTT.

This chain joins TRBV29-1 and TRBJ2-2; 7 bases align to TRBD2. The V gene's germline CDR1 is SQVTM and CDR2 ANQGSEA. After removal of 4 bases from V and 6 bases from J, the junction contained 8 bases not matched to a gene. This CDR3 spans 14 amino acids. As DNA, the CDR3 is TGCAGCGTTGGGGCGGGAGTAGACCCCGGGGAGCTGTTTTTT. Its protein is CSVGAGVDPGELFF.

This clonotype was picked up a small number of times. J is TRBJ2-4 and V is TRBV18, with 10 bases lining up with TRBD1. With 8 bases clipped from V and 0 bases from J, the junction kept 13 bases outside the gene matches. The CDR3 has 18 residues. In germline, CDR1 is KGHSH, CDR2 LQKENI. As DNA, the CDR3 is TGTGCCAGCACCCGAGGGACAGGGGATTGGGGAGCCAAAAACATTCAGTACTTC. This translates into CASTRGTGDWGAKNIQYF.

The chain is built from TRBV3-1 and TRBJ2-5; D uncertain. This CDR3 region has 15 residues. The germline CDR1 and CDR2 sequences are LGHDT and YNNKEL (reference sequence). V shed 1 base and J shed 5 bases, with 14 bases lying between them. The CDR3 protein is CASSQGRHFKETQYF. In DNA, the CDR3 is TGTGCCAGCAGCCAAGGCCGGCATTTCAAGGAGACCCAGTACTTC.

The chain joins TRBV25-1 to TRBJ2-5; D is uncertain. This CDR3 contains 15 residues. Trimming shortened V by 3 bases and J by 2 bases, and 13 bases separated the two germline ends. The germline gives CDR1 MGHDK, CDR2 SYGVNS. Here the CDR3 DNA reads TGTGCCAGCAGTGAGCCTAAGGCCGGGCAAGAGACCCAGTACTTC. Protein: CASSEPKAGQETQYF.

J is TRBJ2-4 and V is TRBV2; D gene ambiguous. The assigned J gene may be wrong: the sequence end matches TRBJ2-7 better. This CDR3 has 10 residues. CDR1 and CDR2 (germline): SNHLY, FYNNEI. CDR3 residues: CASRNGEQYF. CDR3 nucleotide sequence: TGTGCCAGCAGGAATGGCGAGCAGTACTTC.

The chain uses TRBV7-9 and TRBJ2-1; 9 positions agree with TRBD2. The junction had 13 bases not matched to a gene; V was cut back by 5 bases and J by 11 bases. Germline CDR1 reads SEHNR; CDR2 reads FQNEAQ (reference sequence). The CDR3 totals 15 residues. The CDR3 bases are TGTGCCAGCAGCAAGGCGGGGGGGGTCCCTGATCAGCAGTTCTTC. This codes for CASSKAGGVPDQQFF.

This clonotype is a singleton in its sample. The chain joins TRBV4-1 to TRBJ1-5; TRBD1 matches at 9 bases. V shed 1 base and J 7 bases; nucleotides not matched to a gene: 5. The CDR3 extends over 15 amino acids. From germline, CDR1 is MGHRA and CDR2 YSYEKL. The CDR3 DNA follows: TGCGCCAGCAGCCAAGGGGACAGGGTGAGACAGCCCCAGCATTTT. Its protein is CASSQGDRVRQPQHF.

The sample holds one count of this clonotype. This chain connects TRBV7-2 to TRBJ2-1; D remains ambiguous. Germline V gene sequence: CDR1 SGHTA, CDR2 FQGNSA. With 2 bases removed from V and 12 bases from J, the gap between germline ends came to 14 bases. CDR3 size: 13 residues. CDR3 in amino acids: CASSLSHRVGQFF. CDR3 nucleotides: TGTGCCAGCAGCTTATCTCATAGGGTTGGGCAGTTCTTC.

Points on this clonotype: This CDR3 is missing its conserved last phenylalanine or tryptophan, likely due to a read error. The chain carries TRBV20-1 and TRBJ2-1; D perhaps matches TRBD2 (5 bases). Trimming took 3 bases from V and 0 from J, leaving 15 bases between them. Germline V gene lookup returns CDR1 DFQATT and CDR2 SNEGSKA (reference sequence). The CDR3 consists of 16 residues. DNA of the CDR3: TGCAGTGCTAGGACCCCTCCCGGACTCTCCTACAATGAGCAGTTCTTA. It is translated as CSARTPPGLSYNEQFL.

This clonotype is a singleton in its sample. V and J are TRBV6-5 and TRBJ2-3; 10 positions match TRBD2. Per germline, CDR1 MNHEY and CDR2 SVGAGI. The CDR3 totals 15 residues. V lost 6 bases, J lost 5 bases, and 8 bases stayed unmatched. CDR3 coding DNA: TGTGCCAGCAGCGACCCCGGGACTAGCGTAGATACGCAGTATTTT. This codes for CASSDPGTSVDTQYF.

The rearrangement joins TRBV21-1 to TRBJ1-6. TRBV21-1 is classified as a pseudogene. The CDR3 spans 15 residues. The CDR3, as DNA: TGTGCCAGCAGCAAGCGCGGGGTATGGAATTCACCCCTCCACTTT. It encodes CASSKRGVWNSPLHF.

This clonotype appeared a few times. Being one base from a much bigger clone, this may be a read error. V is TRBV6-2 or TRBV6-3 and J is TRBJ2-1; possibly TRBD1 for D (5 bases). TRBJ2-7 matches the DNA end more closely, so the J call is doubtful. Germline V gives CDR1 MNHEY, CDR2 SVGEGT. This CDR3 has 15 amino acids. The CDR3 loop is CASRIDSSSYNEQYF. CDR3 in DNA: TGTGCCAGCAGAATCGACAGCAGCTCCTACAATGAGCAGTACTTC.

This chain uses TRBV20-1 with TRBJ1-2; D ambiguous. The CDR3 contains 15 residues. Per the germline V gene, CDR1 is DFQATT and CDR2 is SNEGSKA (reference sequence). Trimming stripped 3 bases from V and 2 bases from J, with 16 bases between. The CDR3, as DNA: TGCAGTGCTAGTTCGGAAGACTTTGCCAACTATGGCTACACCTTC. Protein: CSASSEDFANYGYTF.

The chain joins TRBV29-1 to TRBJ1-4; D call uncertain. Germline V gene data show CDR1 as SQVTM and CDR2 as ANQGSEA. V was shortened by 4 bases and J by 7 bases, with 10 bases between the two germline ends. This CDR3 spans 12 amino acids. CDR3 region: CSVAQESEKLFF. In nucleotides, the CDR3 is TGCAGCGTTGCCCAAGAATCTGAAAAACTGTTTTTT.

CDR3 DNA: TGTGCCAGCAGGCCGATTAATAACTATGGCTACACCTTC. This gives the protein CASRPINNYGYTF. The chain couples TRBV27 to TRBJ1-2, with D unclear. In germline, CDR1 is MNHEY, CDR2 SMNVEV (reference sequence). The CDR3 covers 13 residues. The V end was cut by 6 bases, the J end by 1 base, with 9 bases between.

V usage is TRBV2 and J usage is TRBJ2-1; the match to TRBD2 covers 7 bases. With 4 bases clipped from V and 12 bases from J, the junction kept 6 bases outside the gene matches. This CDR3 has 12 amino acids. Germline V gene sequence: CDR1 SNHLY, CDR2 FYNNEI. CDR3 in DNA: TGTGCCAGCAGTGGTAGCTGGGGGGGGCAGTTCTTC. Translating gives CASSGSWGGQFF.

This chain connects TRBV6-6 to TRBJ2-2; 7 positions agree with TRBD1. Germline V gene lookup returns CDR1 MNHNY and CDR2 SVGAGI (reference sequence). The V and J ends lost 7 bases and 1 base, in that order; junction bases with no gene match: 6. The CDR3 extends over 15 amino acids. Written as DNA, the CDR3 is TGTGCCAGCACCCTCCGACAGGGGAACACCGGGGAGCTGTTTTTT. Translated, it gives CASTLRQGNTGELFF.

V is TRBV6-2 or TRBV6-3 and J is TRBJ2-7; tentative D call: TRBD1 (6 bases). V lost 7 bases and J lost 2, with 12 bases in between. CDR1 is MNHEY, CDR2 SVGEGT, per germline. The CDR3 totals 13 residues. The CDR3 DNA follows: TGTGCCAGCAAGGGCACAGGGACCTACGAGCAGTACTTC. Protein sequence: CASKGTGTYEQYF.

The chain has TRBV20-1 and TRBJ2-7; D gene uncertain. Trimming removed 5 bases from V and 0 bases from J, with 20 bases in between. Germline V gives CDR1 DFQATT, CDR2 SNEGSKA (reference sequence). The CDR3 has 16 amino acids. CDR3 DNA sequence: TGCAGTGCTCCCGAAAAGCAAGGACGGGCCTCCTACGAGCAGTACTTC. Encoded protein: CSAPEKQGRASYEQYF.

The rearrangement uses TRBV10-3 and TRBJ1-5; D possibly corresponds to TRBD1 (6 bases). The CDR3 contains 15 residues. The V gene lost 6 bases and the J gene lost 0 bases, with 12 bases spanning the gap. CDR1 is ENHRY, CDR2 SYGVKD, per germline. The CDR3 DNA reads TGTGCCATCAGGAAGGACAGACATAGCAATCAGCCCCAGCATTTT. Residues: CAIRKDRHSNQPQHF.

The chain recombines TRBV11-2 with TRBJ2-7; no firm D call. This CDR3 contains 15 residues. Between the trimmed V and J ends, which lost 6 bases and 0 bases, there was a span of 15 bases. CDR1 is SGHAT, CDR2 FQNNGV, per germline. The CDR3 DNA is TGTGCCAGCAGTCGTCAACGACCGGTCTCCTACGAGCAGTACTTC. Translated: CASSRQRPVSYEQYF.

This clonotype occurred a few times. The J gene is TRBJ2-7, the V gene TRBV5-1; 10 positions match TRBD2. CDR3 length: 17 residues. Germline CDR1 and CDR2: SGHRS and YFSETQ. Trimming took 6 bases from V and 0 from J; bases not matched to a gene: 12. The CDR3 bases are TGCGCCAGCAAGGCAGGCAGGACTAGCGGCAGCTCCTACGAGCAGTACTTC. This gives the protein CASKAGRTSGSSYEQYF.

The V call is TRBV20-1, the J call TRBJ1-2; tentative D call: TRBD1 (5 bases). The CDR3 length is 13 residues. Trimming stripped 6 bases from V and 8 bases from J, with 19 bases between. Germline CDR1 reads DFQATT; CDR2 reads SNEGSKA (reference sequence). CDR3 nucleotides: TGCAGTGCCCCACGGGCGGGGGTAAAGGGCTACACCTTC. Translated: CSAPRAGVKGYTF.

The V and J genes are TRBV27 and TRBJ1-1; D unresolved. The germline gives CDR1 MNHEY, CDR2 SMNVEV (reference sequence). CDR3 length equals 14 residues. V was pared by 6 bases and J by 0 bases, with 11 bases between. The CDR3 DNA reads TGTGCCAGCAGCCCTCTTACCGTGAACACTGAAGCTTTCTTT. Its translation is CASSPLTVNTEAFF.

The rearrangement uses TRBV10-3 and TRBJ2-5; D not certain. CDR3 length equals 14 residues. CDR1 ENHRY and CDR2 SYGVKD come from the germline V gene. V gave up 0 bases and J gave up 6 bases, with 11 bases separating them. In DNA form, the CDR3 reads TGTGCCATCAGTGAGTCGGACGGGCGACAGACCCAGTACTTC. Translating gives CAISESDGRQTQYF.